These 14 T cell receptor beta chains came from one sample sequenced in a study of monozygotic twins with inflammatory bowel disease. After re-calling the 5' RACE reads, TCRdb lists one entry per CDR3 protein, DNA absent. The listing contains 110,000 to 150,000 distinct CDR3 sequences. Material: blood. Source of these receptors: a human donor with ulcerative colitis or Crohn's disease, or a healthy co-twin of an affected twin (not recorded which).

CDR3 region: CASSADSLPSYEQYF. V is TRBV18 and J is TRBJ2-7; TCRdb gives TRBD1 as the D gene, but with no DNA this cannot be confirmed. Germline V CDR1 and CDR2: KGHSH, LQKENI. There are 15 residues in the CDR3.

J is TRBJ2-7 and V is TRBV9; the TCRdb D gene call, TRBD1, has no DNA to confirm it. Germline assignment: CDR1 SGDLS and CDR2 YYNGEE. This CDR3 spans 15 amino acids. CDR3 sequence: CASSVGGARNYEQYF.

Here the CDR3 reads CASSQDYTGVGEKLFF. V usage is TRBV14 and J usage is TRBJ1-4; TCRdb names TRBD1, which stays unverified in the absence of DNA. Germline V lookup: CDR1 SGHDN, CDR2 FVKESK. The CDR3 is 16 residues long.

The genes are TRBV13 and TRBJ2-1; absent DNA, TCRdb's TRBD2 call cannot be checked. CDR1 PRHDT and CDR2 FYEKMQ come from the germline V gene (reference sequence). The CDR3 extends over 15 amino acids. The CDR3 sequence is CASSPRIAGYNEQFF.

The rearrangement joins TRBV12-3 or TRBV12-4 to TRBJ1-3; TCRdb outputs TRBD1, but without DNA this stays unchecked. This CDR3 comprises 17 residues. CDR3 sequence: CASRRPGTPSSGNTIYF.

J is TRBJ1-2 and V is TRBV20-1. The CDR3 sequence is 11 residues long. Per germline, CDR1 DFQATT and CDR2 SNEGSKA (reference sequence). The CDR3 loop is CSARWDHGYTF.

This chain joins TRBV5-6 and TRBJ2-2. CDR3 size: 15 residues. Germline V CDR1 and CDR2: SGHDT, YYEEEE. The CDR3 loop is CASSLALRNTGELFF. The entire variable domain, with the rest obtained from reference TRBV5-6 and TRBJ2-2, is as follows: DAGVTQSPTHLIKTRGQQVTLRCSPKSGHDTVSWYQQALGQGPQFIFQYYEEEERQRGNFPDRFSGHQFPNYSSELNVNALLLGDSALYLCASSLALRNTGELFFGEGSRLTVL.

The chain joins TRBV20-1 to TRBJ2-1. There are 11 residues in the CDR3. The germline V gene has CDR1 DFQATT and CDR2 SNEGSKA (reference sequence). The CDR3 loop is CSAPLAIGQFF.

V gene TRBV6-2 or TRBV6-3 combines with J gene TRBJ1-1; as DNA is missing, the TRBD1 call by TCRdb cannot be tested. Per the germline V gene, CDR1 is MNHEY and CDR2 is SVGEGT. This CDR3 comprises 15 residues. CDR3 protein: CACRSMDRENTEAFF.

The CDR3 region is CASSEPGLAGPGELFF. The chain recombines TRBV7-2 with TRBJ2-2; the TCRdb call, TRBD2, lacks DNA for checking. In germline, CDR1 is SGHTA, CDR2 FQGNSA. The CDR3 spans 16 residues.

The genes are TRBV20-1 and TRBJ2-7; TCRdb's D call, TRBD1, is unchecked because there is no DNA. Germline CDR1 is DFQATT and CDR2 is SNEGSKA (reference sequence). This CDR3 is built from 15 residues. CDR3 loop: CSPSVVDGGVWEQYF.

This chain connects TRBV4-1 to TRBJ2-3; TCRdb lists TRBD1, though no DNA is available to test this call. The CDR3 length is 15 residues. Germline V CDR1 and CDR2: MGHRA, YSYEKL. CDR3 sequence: CASSAGEKSTDTQYF.

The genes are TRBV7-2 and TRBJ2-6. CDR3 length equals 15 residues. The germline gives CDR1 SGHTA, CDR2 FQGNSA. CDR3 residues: CASSLGGSGANVLTF.

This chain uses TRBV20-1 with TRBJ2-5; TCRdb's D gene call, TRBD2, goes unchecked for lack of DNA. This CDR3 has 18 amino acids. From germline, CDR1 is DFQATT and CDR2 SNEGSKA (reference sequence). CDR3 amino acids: CSAPTGLAGGGYQETQYF.